These T cell receptor beta chains were read from a single sample in a study of cytomegalovirus exposure and HLA in healthy donors. Profiling relied on immunoSEQ multiplex PCR, and the TCRdb table lists in-frame clones only, not all of them. The table includes some 120,000 clones, about three quarters detected once. The sample comprised PBMCs. Receptors originate from a woman aged 40 to 50 in good health and CMV-seronegative. CDR3s include the opening cysteine and the closing phenylalanine or tryptophan. The D gene is left open where the match is weak. The listing skips clone size in some rows; elsewhere it reads once, few, many or a size class.

size: NA
J: TRBJ1-2
V: TRBV6-1
D: NA
CDR3: CASSGGYDGYTF
DNA: TGTGCCAGCAGTGGCGGGTACGACGGCTACACCTTC

size: NA
J: TRBJ2-7
V: TRBV5-4
D: NA
CDR3: CASSSGVSYEQYF
DNA: TGTGCCAGCAGCTCCGGGGTTTCCTACGAGCAGTACTTC

size: NA
J: TRBJ2-2
V: TRBV15
D: TRBD1
CDR3: CATSRDTTGQGTGELFF
DNA: TGTGCCACCAGCAGAGATACGACGGGACAGGGAACCGGGGAGCTGTTTTTT

size: NA
J: TRBJ2-7
V: TRBV27
D: TRBD1
CDR3: CASSLQGAYEQYF
DNA: TGTGCCAGCAGCCTTCAGGGGGCCTACGAGCAGTACTTC

size: NA
J: TRBJ2-4
V: TRBV4-3
D: TRBD2
CDR3: CASSQDRGVAGGLAKNSQYF
DNA: TGCGCCAGCAGCCAAGATCGGGGGGTAGCGGGAGGGTTAGCCAAAAACAGTCAGTACTTC

size: once
J: TRBJ2-7
V: TRBV7-9
D: TRBD2
CDR3: CSSSLDTYSGNRVLREQYF
DNA: TGTTCCAGCAGCTTGGACACGTATAGCGGGAACCGGGTATTGCGCGAGCAGTACTTC

size: few
J: TRBJ1-2
V: TRBV5-1
D: TRBD1
CDR3: CASSSGGNYGYTF
DNA: TGCGCCAGCAGCTCAGGGGGTAACTATGGCTACACCTTC

size: NA
J: TRBJ2-5
V: TRBV28
D: NA
CDR3: CASSLPQRQRETQYF
DNA: TGTGCCAGCAGTTTACCCCAACGACAGAGGGAGACCCAGTACTTC

size: NA
J: TRBJ2-7
V: TRBV28
D: NA
CDR3: CASRGAGEYREQYF
DNA: TGTGCCAGCCGGGGGGCAGGCGAGTACCGCGAGCAGTACTTC

size: once
J: TRBJ2-5
V: TRBV6-5
D: TRBD2
CDR3: CASSSLAETQYF
DNA: TGTGCCAGCAGTTCACTAGCGGAGACCCAGTACTTC

size: NA
J: TRBJ2-2
V: TRBV15
D: TRBD2
CDR3: CATSRDKGLAGVGKELFF
DNA: TGTGCCACCAGCAGAGATAAGGGACTAGCGGGAGTAGGGAAAGAGCTGTTTTTT

size: NA
J: TRBJ1-1
V: TRBV19
D: TRBD1
CDR3: CASSSLTGGWTEAFF
DNA: TGTGCCAGTAGTTCGTTAACAGGGGGATGGACTGAAGCTTTCTTT

size: NA
J: TRBJ2-2
V: TRBV6-5
D: NA
CDR3: CASSYNRDQRELFF
DNA: TGTGCCAGCAGTTACAACAGGGACCAAAGGGAGCTGTTTTTT

size: NA
J: TRBJ2-7
V: TRBV28
D: TRBD2
CDR3: CASSSPISGRTSYEQYF
DNA: TGTGCCAGCAGTTCCCCGATTAGCGGGAGGACCTCCTACGAGCAGTACTTC

size: few
J: TRBJ2-7
V: TRBV7-6
D: NA
CDR3: CASSSTGTYEQYF
DNA: TGTGCCAGCAGCTCGACAGGAACCTACGAGCAGTACTTC

size: NA
J: TRBJ2-7
V: TRBV19
D: TRBD2
CDR3: CASSIRTSEYEQYF
DNA: TGTGCCAGTAGTATCCGGACTAGCGAGTACGAGCAGTACTTC

size: NA
J: TRBJ2-1
V: TRBV21-1
D: NA
CDR3: CASSKNLFLPGQGPNEQFF
DNA: TGTGCCAGCAGCAAAAACCTATTTTTGCCGGGACAGGGGCCCAATGAGCAGTTCTTC

size: NA
J: TRBJ1-4
V: TRBV11-2
D: NA
CDR3: CASSLRGGGSEKLFF
DNA: TGTGCCAGCAGCTTGAGGGGCGGGGGGAGTGAAAAACTGTTTTTT